In this sample, the clone carrying this T cell receptor (beta chain) turned up a few times. The target antigen is unknown. This entry is derived from a study of response to subunit inactivated influenza vaccine. TCRdb reprocessed the RT-PCR reads with MiXCR, giving one entry per CDR3 protein. The repertoire includes more than 550,000 distinct CDR3 sequences, 12% of them detected once, and about a tenth sits in the top ten. General study results and limits: Few additional T cells are recruited per seasonal influenza vaccination, authors suggested.

The CDR3 is made up of 12 amino acids. CDR1 and CDR2 from the germline V gene are MNHEY and SVGEGT. Trimming removed 9 bases from V and 5 bases from J, with 10 bases in between. Sequences were derived from PBMCs from blood, sampled on the day of vaccination. This chain uses TRBV6-2 or TRBV6-3 with TRBJ2-2; TRBD1 might be the D (5 bases). The origin of this receptor is a man aged 45-60 years who received an inactivated influenza vaccine. As DNA, the CDR3 is TGTGCCAGTAAATACAGGACCGGGGAGCTGTTTTTT. Protein product: CASKYRTGELFF.